Listed here are 12 T cell receptor beta chains from one sample, sequenced in a study of blood T cell repertoires in COVID-19. Some clones are missing from TCRdb's copy, which holds only in-frame ones; the method was immunoSEQ multiplex PCR. Of 470,000 or so clones listed, about 85% were seen once; the top ten hold nearly 2%. What was sequenced was PBMCs or T cells enriched from blood (not recorded which). The origin of the receptors is a woman under 30 with acute COVID-19.

The chain carries TRBV27 and TRBJ1-5; 7 bases map to TRBD1. Unmatched junction bases numbered 6, after V lost 7 bases and J lost 6 bases. Germline V lookup: CDR1 MNHEY, CDR2 SMNVEV (reference sequence). The CDR3 runs 13 residues. The CDR3 region has the DNA TGTGCCAGCAAACCGACAGGGCCTCAGCCCCAGCATTTT. Translated, it gives CASKPTGPQPQHF.

J is TRBJ1-4 and V is TRBV10-3; D is unclear. This CDR3 has 14 amino acids. V was cut by 2 bases and J by 4 bases, with 8 bases left in between. CDR1 is ENHRY, CDR2 SYGVKD, per germline. As DNA, the CDR3 is TGTGCCATCAGTGAGCCCCACAGTAATGAAAAACTGTTTTTT. It is translated as CAISEPHSNEKLFF.

The chain combines TRBV7-2 with TRBJ2-6; TRBD1 matches 8 bases. The V gene end was trimmed by 5 bases and the J gene end by 0 bases; junction bases not matched to a gene: 3. The CDR3 length is 16 residues. Germline V lookup: CDR1 SGHTA, CDR2 FQGNSA. For the CDR3, the DNA is TGTGCCAGCAGCGACAGGGGAAGCTCTGGGGCCAACGTCCTGACTTTC. Protein: CASSDRGSSGANVLTF. Full variable domain (rest looked up from reference TRBV7-2 and TRBJ2-6): GAGVSQSPSNKVTEKGKDVELRCDPISGHTALYWYRQSLGQGLEFLIYFQGNSAPDKSGLPSDRFSAERTGGSVSTLTIQRTQQEDSAVYLCASSDRGSSGANVLTFGAGSRLTVL.

The chain joins TRBV14 to TRBJ2-5; no clear D. This CDR3 has 13 amino acids. Germline V gene data show CDR1 as SGHDN and CDR2 as FVKESK. V was trimmed by 0 bases and J by 7 bases, leaving 9 bases between them. CDR3 sequence reads: CASSQERMGTQYF. The CDR3, as DNA: TGTGCCAGCAGCCAAGAGAGGATGGGGACCCAGTACTTC.

In this sample, this clone turned up once. The rearrangement joins TRBV18 to TRBJ2-5; TRBD1 might be the D (6 bases). V was shortened by 1 base and J by 2 bases, with 8 bases between the two germline ends. The germline V gene has CDR1 KGHSH and CDR2 LQKENI. CDR3 length: 14 amino acids. CDR3: CASSPQQGQETQYF. Written as DNA, the CDR3 is TGTGCCAGCTCACCACAACAGGGTCAAGAGACCCAGTACTTC. The full variable domain, in which reference TRBV18 and TRBJ2-5 provide the parts outside the CDR3, is NAGVMQNPRHLVRRRGQEARLRCSPMKGHSHVYWYRQLPEEGLKFMVYLQKENIIDESGMPKERFSAEFPKEGPSILRIQQVVRGDSAAYFCASSPQQGQETQYFGPGTRLLVL.

The chain employs TRBV15 and TRBJ2-5; D is perhaps TRBD1 (5 bases). The CDR3 runs to 16 residues. The V and J ends lost 1 base and 5 bases respectively, with 17 bases between them. The germline gives CDR1 LNHNV, CDR2 YYDKDF (reference sequence). The CDR3 is CATSRARQSRMETQYF. Written as DNA, the CDR3 is TGTGCCACCAGCAGAGCCCGACAGTCAAGGATGGAGACCCAGTACTTC. The complete variable domain, with remaining parts taken from reference TRBV15 and TRBJ2-5, reads DAMVIQNPRYQVTQFGKPVTLSCSQTLNHNVMYWYQQKSSQAPKLLFHYYDKDFNNEADTPDNFQSRRPNTSFCFLDIRSPGLGDTAMYLCATSRARQSRMETQYFGPGTRLLVL.

V is TRBV13 and J is TRBJ2-2, with a possible D match to TRBD1 (5 bases). This CDR3 contains 16 residues. With 1 base removed from V and 0 bases from J, the gap between germline ends came to 9 bases. Germline CDR1 PRHDT, CDR2 FYEKMQ (reference sequence). The CDR3 loop is CASSLEDMPNTGELFF. The CDR3 DNA sequence: TGTGCCAGCAGCTTAGAGGACATGCCGAACACCGGGGAGCTGTTTTTT.

The rearrangement links TRBV19 to TRBJ1-2; TRBD1 might be the D (5 bases). V was clipped by 5 bases and J by 3 bases, with 10 bases between them. The CDR3 spans 13 residues. CDR1 and CDR2 (germline): LNHDA, SQIVND (reference sequence). CDR3 sequence: CASSYDRYYGYTF. Written as DNA, the CDR3 is TGTGCCAGTAGTTACGACAGATACTATGGCTACACCTTC. Using reference TRBV19 and TRBJ1-2 for the parts outside the CDR3, the full variable domain is DGGITQSPKYLFRKEGQNVTLSCEQNLNHDAMYWYRQDPGQGLRLIYYSQIVNDFQKGDIAEGYSVSREKKESFPLTVTSAQKNPTAFYLCASSYDRYYGYTFGSGTRLTVV.

V usage is TRBV30 and J usage is TRBJ2-7; TRBD1 matches 9 bases. The CDR3 sequence is 15 residues long. V gave up 4 bases and J gave up 6 bases; unmatched junction bases: 13. Germline V gives CDR1 GTSNPN, CDR2 SVGIG (reference sequence). CDR3 residues: CAWTLGTGRYGEQYF. CDR3 sequence (DNA): TGTGCCTGGACCCTAGGGACAGGGCGCTACGGCGAGCAGTACTTC.

Comment on this clone: The same CDR3 is also encoded by other DNA sequences in this sample. V gene TRBV12-3 or TRBV12-4 combines with J gene TRBJ1-6; D is possibly TRBD1 (5 bases). The CDR3 covers 12 residues. Trimming removed 4 bases at V and 7 bases at J, with 5 bases between. The CDR3 protein is CASSSGNSPLHF. CDR3 DNA sequence: TGTGCCAGCAGTTCAGGGAATTCACCCCTCCACTTT.

This rearrangement joins TRBV6-5 to TRBJ1-3; D is unresolved. Germline assignment: CDR1 MNHEY and CDR2 SVGAGI. Trimming removed 7 bases from V and 0 bases from J, with 10 bases in between. The CDR3 runs to 14 residues. The CDR3 DNA reads TGTGCCAGCAAGAGAGAGGACTCTGGAAACACCATATATTTT. Protein sequence: CASKREDSGNTIYF.

The J gene is TRBJ2-7, the V gene TRBV4-3; 8 nucleotides line up with TRBD1. V trimming: 0 bases; J trimming: 1 base; junction bases outside the gene matches: 11. Germline V CDR1 and CDR2: LGHNA, YSLEER. CDR3 length: 18 residues. CDR3: CASSQEAGSGTGSYEQYF. The CDR3 region has the DNA TGCGCCAGCAGCCAAGAAGCCGGATCCGGGACAGGATCCTACGAGCAGTACTTC.